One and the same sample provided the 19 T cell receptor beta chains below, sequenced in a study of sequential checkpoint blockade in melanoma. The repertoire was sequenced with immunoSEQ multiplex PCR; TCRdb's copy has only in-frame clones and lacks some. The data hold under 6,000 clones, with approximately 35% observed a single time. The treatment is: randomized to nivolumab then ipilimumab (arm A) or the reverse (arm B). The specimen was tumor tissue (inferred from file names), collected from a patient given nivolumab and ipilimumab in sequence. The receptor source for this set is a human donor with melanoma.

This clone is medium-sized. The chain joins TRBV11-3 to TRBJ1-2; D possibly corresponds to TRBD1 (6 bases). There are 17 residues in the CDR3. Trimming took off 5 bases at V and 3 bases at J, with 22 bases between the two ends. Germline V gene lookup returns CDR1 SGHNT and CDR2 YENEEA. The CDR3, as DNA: TGTGCCAGCAGCCCCCTGATTTTAACAGGGACACACTATGGCTACACCTTC. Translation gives CASSPLILTGTHYGYTF. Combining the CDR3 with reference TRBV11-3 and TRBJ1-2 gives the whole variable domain EAGVVQSPRYKIIEKKQPVAFWCNPISGHNTLYWYLQNLGQGPELLIRYENEEAVDDSQLPKDRFSAERLKGVDSTLKIQPAELGDSAVYLCASSPLILTGTHYGYTFGSGTRLTVV.

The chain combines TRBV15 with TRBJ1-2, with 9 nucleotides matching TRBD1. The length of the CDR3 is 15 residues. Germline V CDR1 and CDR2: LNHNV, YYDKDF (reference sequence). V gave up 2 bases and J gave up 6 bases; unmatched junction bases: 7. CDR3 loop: CATSRPGTGRNGYTF. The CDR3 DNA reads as TGTGCCACCAGCAGACCCGGGACAGGGAGAAATGGCTACACCTTC.

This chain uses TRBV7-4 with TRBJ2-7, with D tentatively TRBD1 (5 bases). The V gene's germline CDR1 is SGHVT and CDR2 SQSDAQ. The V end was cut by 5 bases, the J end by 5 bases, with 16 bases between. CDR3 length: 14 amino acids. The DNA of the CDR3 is TGTGCCAGCAGCGTGAATGGAGACAGCGACGAGCAGTACTTC. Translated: CASSVNGDSDEQYF.

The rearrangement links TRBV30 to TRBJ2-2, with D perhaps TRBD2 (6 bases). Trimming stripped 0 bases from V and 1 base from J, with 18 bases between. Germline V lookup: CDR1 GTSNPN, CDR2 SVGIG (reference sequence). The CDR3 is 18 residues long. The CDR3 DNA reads TGTGCCTGGAGTGTACCCCTCTTACGTAGCGGGAACACCGGGGAGCTGTTTTTT. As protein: CAWSVPLLRSGNTGELFF.

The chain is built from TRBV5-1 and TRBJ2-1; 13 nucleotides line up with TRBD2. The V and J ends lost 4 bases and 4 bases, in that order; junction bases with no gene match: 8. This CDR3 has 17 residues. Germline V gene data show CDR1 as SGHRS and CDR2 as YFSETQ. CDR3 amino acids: CASSPGLAGVNYNEQFF. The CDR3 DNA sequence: TGCGCCAGCAGCCCTGGACTAGCGGGAGTAAATTACAATGAGCAGTTCTTC.

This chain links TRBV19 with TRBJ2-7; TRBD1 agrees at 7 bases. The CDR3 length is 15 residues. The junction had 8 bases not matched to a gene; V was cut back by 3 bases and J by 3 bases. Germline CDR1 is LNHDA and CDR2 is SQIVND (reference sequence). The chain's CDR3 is CASSIAGGQVYEQYF. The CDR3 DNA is TGTGCCAGTAGTATCGCAGGAGGACAGGTCTACGAGCAGTACTTC.

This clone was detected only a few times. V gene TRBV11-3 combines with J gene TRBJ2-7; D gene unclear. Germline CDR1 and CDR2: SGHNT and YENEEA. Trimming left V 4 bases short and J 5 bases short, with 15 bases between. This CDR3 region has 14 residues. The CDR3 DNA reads TGTGCCAGCAGCTATATTTCGACACGGGACGAGCAGTACTTC. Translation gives CASSYISTRDEQYF.

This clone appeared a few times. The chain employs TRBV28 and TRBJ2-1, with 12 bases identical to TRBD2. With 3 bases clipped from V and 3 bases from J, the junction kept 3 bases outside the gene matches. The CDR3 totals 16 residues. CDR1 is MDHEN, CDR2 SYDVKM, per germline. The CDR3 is CASSLPGLAGYNEQFF. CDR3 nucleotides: TGTGCCAGCAGTTTGCCGGGACTAGCGGGCTACAATGAGCAGTTCTTC. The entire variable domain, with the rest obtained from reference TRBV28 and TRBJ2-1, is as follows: DVKVTQSSRYLVKRTGEKVFLECVQDMDHENMFWYRQDPGLGLRLIYFSYDVKMKEKGDIPEGYSVSREKKERFSLILESASTNQTSMYLCASSLPGLAGYNEQFFGPGTRLTVL.

This CDR3 reads CASSPYGGRASSTDTQYF. The CDR3 coding sequence is TGTGCCAGTAGCCCCTATGGAGGCAGGGCCTCTAGCACAGATACGCAGTATTTT. The rearrangement joins TRBV19 to TRBJ2-3; D may be TRBD1 or TRBD2 (5 bases each). Trimming removed 6 bases from V and 0 bases from J, with 22 bases in between. CDR3 length: 18 amino acids. Germline loops: CDR1 LNHDA, CDR2 SQIVND (reference sequence).

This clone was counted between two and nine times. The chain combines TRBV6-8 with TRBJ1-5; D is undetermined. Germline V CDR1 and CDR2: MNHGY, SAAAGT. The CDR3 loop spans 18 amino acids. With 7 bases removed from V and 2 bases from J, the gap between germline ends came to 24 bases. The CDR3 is CASTPHPASGYGNQPQHF. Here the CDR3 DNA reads TGTGCCAGCACCCCTCACCCAGCGTCCGGGTATGGCAATCAGCCCCAGCATTTT.

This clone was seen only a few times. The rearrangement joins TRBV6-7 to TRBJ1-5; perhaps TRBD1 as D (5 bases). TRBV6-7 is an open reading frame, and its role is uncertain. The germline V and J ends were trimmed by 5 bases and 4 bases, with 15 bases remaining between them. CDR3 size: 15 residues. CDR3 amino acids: CASSPMPDRNQPQHF. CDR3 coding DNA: TGTGCCAGCAGTCCCATGCCAGACAGAAATCAGCCCCAGCATTTT.

In nucleotides, the CDR3 is TGTGCCAGCTCACCACCGTCGACAGGGGGACAATATGGCTACACCTTC. Its protein is CASSPPSTGGQYGYTF. This rearrangement joins TRBV18 to TRBJ1-2; TRBD1 agrees at 9 bases. This CDR3 has 16 amino acids. Germline loops: CDR1 KGHSH, CDR2 LQKENI. Losses at the gene ends were 0 bases for V and 5 bases for J; bases not matched to a gene: 7. Full variable domain (missing parts from reference TRBV18 and TRBJ1-2): NAGVMQNPRHLVRRRGQEARLRCSPMKGHSHVYWYRQLPEEGLKFMVYLQKENIIDESGMPKERFSAEFPKEGPSILRIQQVVRGDSAAYFCASSPPSTGGQYGYTFGSGTRLTVV.

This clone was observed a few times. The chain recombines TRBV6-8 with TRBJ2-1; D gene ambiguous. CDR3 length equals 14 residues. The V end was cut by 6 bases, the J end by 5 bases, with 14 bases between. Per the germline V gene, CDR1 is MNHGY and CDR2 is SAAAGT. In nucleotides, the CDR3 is TGTGCCAGCAGCTCCCTCCGGGCAGACAATGAGCAGTTCTTC. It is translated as CASSSLRADNEQFF.

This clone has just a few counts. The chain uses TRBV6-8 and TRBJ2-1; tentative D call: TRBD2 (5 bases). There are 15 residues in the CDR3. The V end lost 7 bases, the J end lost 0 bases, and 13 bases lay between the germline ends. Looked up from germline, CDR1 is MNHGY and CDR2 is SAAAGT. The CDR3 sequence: CASNKAVSSYNEQFF. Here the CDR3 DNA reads TGTGCCAGCAATAAAGCGGTTAGCTCCTACAATGAGCAGTTCTTC.

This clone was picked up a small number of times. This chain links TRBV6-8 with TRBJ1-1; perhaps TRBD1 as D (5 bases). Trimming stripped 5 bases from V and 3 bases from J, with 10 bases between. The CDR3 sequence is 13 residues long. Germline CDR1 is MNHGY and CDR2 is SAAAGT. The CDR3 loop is CASSALTDTEAFF. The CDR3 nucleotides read TGTGCCAGCAGTGCATTGACAGACACTGAAGCTTTCTTT.

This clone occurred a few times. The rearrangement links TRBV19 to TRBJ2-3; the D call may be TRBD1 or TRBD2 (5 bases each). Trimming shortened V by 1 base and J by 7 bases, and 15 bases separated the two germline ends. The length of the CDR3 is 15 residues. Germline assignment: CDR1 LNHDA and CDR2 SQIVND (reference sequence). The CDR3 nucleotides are TGTGCCAGTAGTATAGGAAGGGGACCGACGAATACGCAGTATTTT. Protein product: CASSIGRGPTNTQYF. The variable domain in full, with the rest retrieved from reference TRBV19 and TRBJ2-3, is DGGITQSPKYLFRKEGQNVTLSCEQNLNHDAMYWYRQDPGQGLRLIYYSQIVNDFQKGDIAEGYSVSREKKESFPLTVTSAQKNPTAFYLCASSIGRGPTNTQYFGPGTRLTVL.

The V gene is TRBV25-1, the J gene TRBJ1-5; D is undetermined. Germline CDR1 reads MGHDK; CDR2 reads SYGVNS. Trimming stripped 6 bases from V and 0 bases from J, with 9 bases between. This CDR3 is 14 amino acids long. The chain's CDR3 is CASSPAGSNQPQHF. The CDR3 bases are TGTGCCAGCAGCCCCGCAGGTAGCAATCAGCCCCAGCATTTT.

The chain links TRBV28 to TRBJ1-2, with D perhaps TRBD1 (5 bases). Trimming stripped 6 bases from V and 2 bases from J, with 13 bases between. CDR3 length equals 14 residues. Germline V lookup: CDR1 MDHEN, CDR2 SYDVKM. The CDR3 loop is CASRGGVKNYGYTF. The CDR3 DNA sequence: TGTGCCAGCAGGGGAGGGGTGAAAAACTATGGCTACACCTTC.

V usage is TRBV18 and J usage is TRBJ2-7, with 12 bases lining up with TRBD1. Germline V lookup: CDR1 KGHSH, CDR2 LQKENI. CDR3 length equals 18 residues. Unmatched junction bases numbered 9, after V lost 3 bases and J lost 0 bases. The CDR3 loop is CASSPGQGAIISSYEQYF. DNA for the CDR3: TGTGCCAGCTCACCGGGACAGGGGGCAATTATATCCTCCTACGAGCAGTACTTC.